This T cell receptor (beta chain) was sequenced for a study of T cell repertoires in cytomegalovirus infection. Background on the study: CMV epitopes that were recently identified and HLA-C-restricted were used alongside well-studied HLA-B-restricted ones. A matching HLA type, together with CMV infection, was signaled by public TCR beta signatures.

Whole-study results and caveats: CMV carriers with the relevant HLA were identified by cumulative public TCR beta family frequency. CMV-specific HLA-C-restricted TCR beta clonotypes dominated the ex vivo response.

CDR1 and CDR2 from the germline V gene are MNHEY and SVGEGT. Trimming left V 5 bases short and J 8 bases short, with 16 bases between. The CDR3 runs to 14 residues. TCRdb re-derived calls from the reads in MiXCR, one entry per CDR3 protein. The sample lists 250,000 to 400,000 distinct CDR3 sequences, around a quarter occurring once. This clonotype was recorded a few times. The antigen remains undetermined. The sequence came from a human donor in good health (CMV status not recorded). Some clones in this sample may be carry-over from other donors' samples. V and J are TRBV6-2 or TRBV6-3 and TRBJ2-1; D uncertain. The sequenced sample was cultured PBMCs, obtained from culture after CMV antigen stimulation. Written as DNA, the CDR3 is TGTGCCAGCAGTCCGACGGGTAAACTTCATGAGCAGTTCTTC. It encodes CASSPTGKLHEQFF.